The text below deals with one TCR beta chain. This CDR3 fails to terminate in the conserved phenylalanine or tryptophan, so it likely reflects a read error. This sample is part of a study of tumor-infiltrating lymphocytes in primary liver carcinoma. A constant-region primer served to make TCR beta cDNA from about 500 ng total RNA. Libraries of TCR beta came from three nested multiplex PCR rounds with slightly modified ARM-PCR. The first two PCR rounds used TRBV1-TRBV30 forward primers with a C-beta reverse primer, nine to ten cycles each. MiXCR, run by TCRdb on the multiplex PCR reads, gives a single entry per CDR3 protein. The sample yields roughly 78,000 distinct CDR3 sequences, 70% to 80% seen once. Co-extraction yielded RNA and DNA from roughly 20-30 mg of unsorted bulk tissue. CDR1 MNHEY and CDR2 SVGEGT come from the germline V gene. This CDR3 has 17 amino acids.

The sequenced material came from liver tumor tissue from sampling region 4. Subset here: tumor region T4, right-lateral pole. This receptor was taken from a woman aged 55-69 years with primary liver carcinoma and hepatitis B virus infection. The chain uses TRBV6-2 or TRBV6-3 and TRBJ2-1, with 7 bases identical to TRBD2. The CDR3 nucleotides read TGTGTCAGCAGTTACTCTGTTGGCGGGAGTTCCTACAATGAGCAGTTCCTC. Translating it yields CVSSYSVGGSSYNEQFL.